These 25 T cell receptor beta chains were all obtained from the same sample, sequenced in a study of CD8 T cells in ankylosing spondylitis (dated by TCRdb to 2016 to 2017). These receptors' targets are unknown. Broad study findings and their caveats: A TCR beta motif of seven or eight highly homologous amino acid variants appeared characteristic of blood from ankylosing spondylitis patients.

Receptors were amplified or captured by 5' RACE. These reads were obtained on an Illumina HiSeq 2500. TCRdb reprocessed the public reads (quality trimming at Q25 with fastp, clone calling with MiXCR) and kept in-frame beta chains. Each CDR3 protein appears once, grouped with its most common genes and DNA. The sample data list under 850,000 distinct CDR3 sequences, and around 20% of these were observed just once. Together, the top ten hold around 19% of the sample. Sample: blood, either unsorted or a sorted T cell fraction (not recorded which). Every receptor here comes from a male donor with ankylosing spondylitis.

This clonotype was counted between two and nine times. The rearrangement links TRBV6-5 to TRBJ2-7; TRBD1 is a possible D gene (6 bases). V was shortened by 2 bases and J by 0 bases, with 14 bases between the two germline ends. The CDR3 consists of 16 residues. The V gene's germline CDR1 is MNHEY and CDR2 SVGAGI. DNA of the CDR3: TGTGCCAGCAGTTACAGTCCGACAGGAAACTCCTACGAGCAGTACTTC. It codes for CASSYSPTGNSYEQYF.

This clonotype showed up just a few times. J is TRBJ2-1 and V is TRBV6-2 or TRBV6-3; 10 nucleotides align to TRBD2. Trimming cost V 2 bases and J 4 bases; bases outside gene matches: 8. This CDR3 contains 17 residues. CDR1 and CDR2 (germline): MNHEY, SVGEGT. In DNA, the CDR3 is TGTGCCAGCAGTTACAGGCCAGCGGGAGGGAGATACAATGAGCAGTTCTTC. This codes for CASSYRPAGGRYNEQFF.

This clonotype was found a few times. The chain carries TRBV20-1 and TRBJ2-7; TRBD2 aligns across 10 bases. After removal of 0 bases from V and 3 bases from J, the junction contained 5 bases not matched to a gene. The CDR3 is 15 amino acids. The V gene's germline CDR1 is DFQATT and CDR2 SNEGSKA (reference sequence). In DNA form, the CDR3 reads TGCAGTGCTAGAGATAAACCTAGCGGGAGCTACGAGCAGTACTTC. Translating it yields CSARDKPSGSYEQYF.

This clonotype was counted between two and nine times. The gene calls are TRBV12-3 or TRBV12-4 and TRBJ1-1; unclear D gene. The CDR3 contains 13 residues. The V end lost 0 bases, the J end lost 11 bases, and 13 bases lay between the germline ends. CDR3 loop: CASSLALNPKAFF. For the CDR3, the DNA is TGTGCCAGCAGTTTAGCGCTTAATCCAAAGGCTTTCTTT.

The CDR3 reads CASSSEATYVGKLFF. Here the CDR3 DNA reads TGTGCCAGCAGTTCCGAAGCAACTTATGTTGGAAAACTGTTTTTT. The V and J genes are TRBV12-3 or TRBV12-4 and TRBJ1-4, with unresolved D. This CDR3 has 15 residues. Between the trimmed V and J ends, which lost 4 bases and 10 bases, there was a span of 19 bases.

On this clonotype itself: A junction boundary mismatches the germline segment, possibly from a read error. V usage is TRBV12-3 or TRBV12-4 and J usage is TRBJ1-3; TRBD1 matches 9 bases. This CDR3 comprises 15 residues. This CDR3 reads CASRLQGAAGNTTYF. The DNA for the CDR3 is TGTGCCAGCAGGCTACAGGGGGCTGCCGGAAACACCACATATTTT.

This clonotype was observed a few times. The chain uses TRBV10-3 and TRBJ2-1; 8 bases are shared with TRBD2. Germline V lookup: CDR1 ENHRY, CDR2 SYGVKD. CDR3 length: 13 residues. V was clipped by 10 bases and J by 4 bases; unmatched bases: 6. The CDR3 DNA reads as TGTGCCAGCCAAGAGCGGGAGTACAATGAGCAGTTCTTC. It specifies CASQEREYNEQFF.

This clonotype has more than one count but fewer than ten. The V and J genes are TRBV7-2 and TRBJ2-5; D possibly corresponds to TRBD1 (6 bases). The V end lost 5 bases, the J end lost 5 bases, and 18 bases lay between the germline ends. The CDR3 covers 15 residues. Germline V gives CDR1 SGHTA, CDR2 FQGNSA. The CDR3 coding sequence is TGTGCCAGCAGCCTTGACGCAGGGGAAGGCGAGACCCAGTACTTC. Translating gives CASSLDAGEGETQYF.

The chain joins TRBV3-1 to TRBJ2-1; 13 bases map to TRBD2. This CDR3 is built from 15 residues. With V trimmed by 6 bases and J by 9 bases, 8 bases remained unmatched. CDR1 LGHDT and CDR2 YNNKEL come from the germline V gene (reference sequence). The CDR3 DNA sequence: TGTGCCAGCAGTACCGGGACTAGCGGGACCGTTGAGCAGTTCTTC. Translating it yields CASSTGTSGTVEQFF.

This clonotype occurred a few times. The rearrangement joins TRBV27 to TRBJ2-6; D ambiguous. The CDR3 runs to 15 residues. Trimming removed 5 bases at V and 1 base at J, with 9 bases between. CDR1 is MNHEY, CDR2 SMNVEV, per germline (reference sequence). Here the CDR3 reads CASSPLGSGANVLTF. The CDR3 bases are TGTGCCAGCAGTCCCCTCGGGTCTGGGGCCAACGTCCTGACTTTC.

The chain uses TRBV12-3 or TRBV12-4 and TRBJ2-1, with TRBD2 matching 7 bases. CDR3 length: 13 residues. The V and J ends lost 10 bases and 4 bases, in that order; junction bases with no gene match: 7. The CDR3 reads CAIGAGEYNEQFF. CDR3 bases: TGTGCCATCGGGGCGGGGGAGTACAATGAGCAGTTCTTC.

This clonotype was recorded a few times. V and J are TRBV7-8 and TRBJ2-7; 11 bases match TRBD1. V was clipped by 5 bases and J by 4 bases; unmatched bases: 7. The CDR3 is 15 amino acids. Per the germline V gene, CDR1 is SGHVS and CDR2 is FQNEAQ. The CDR3 loop is CASSKDRGQRYEQYF. The CDR3 DNA reads as TGTGCCAGCAGCAAGGACAGGGGGCAACGGTACGAGCAGTACTTC.

This clonotype occurred many times. This sequence joins TRBV11-2 and TRBJ2-1; TRBD2 matches at 15 bases. The CDR3 consists of 15 residues. Unmatched junction bases numbered 4, after V lost 5 bases and J lost 8 bases. Germline CDR1 and CDR2: SGHAT and FQNNGV. The CDR3 coding sequence is TGTGCCAGCAGCCTCGGACTAGCGGGAGGGCATGAGCAGTTCTTC. As protein: CASSLGLAGGHEQFF.

The chain is built from TRBV10-3 and TRBJ1-5, with 8 positions matching TRBD1. V lost 10 bases to trimming and J lost 7 bases; unmatched junction nucleotides: 15. From germline, CDR1 is ENHRY and CDR2 SYGVKD. This CDR3 has 15 residues. CDR3 residues: CATAPQGAQGQPQHF. The DNA of the CDR3 is TGTGCCACCGCCCCTCAGGGGGCGCAGGGACAGCCCCAGCATTTT.

This clonotype has a handful of counts. This chain joins TRBV12-3 or TRBV12-4 and TRBJ2-3, with no clear D. There are 15 residues in the CDR3. The V end was cut by 5 bases, the J end by 3 bases, with 15 bases between. CDR3 loop: CASSPTQVMTDTQYF. The CDR3 coding sequence is TGTGCCAGCAGTCCAACCCAGGTTATGACAGATACGCAGTATTTT.

This clonotype came up a few times. The J gene is TRBJ2-7, the V gene TRBV13, with 7 nucleotides matching TRBD1. There are 16 residues in the CDR3. Trimming cost V 0 bases and J 4 bases; bases outside gene matches: 9. Per the germline V gene, CDR1 is PRHDT and CDR2 is FYEKMQ (reference sequence). CDR3 sequence (DNA): TGTGCCAGCAGCTTAGGGACAGGGCCAAAAGAATACGAGCAGTACTTC. Translated: CASSLGTGPKEYEQYF.

This clonotype turned up a few times. This chain links TRBV7-2 with TRBJ2-6; no reliable D call. Germline V gene data show CDR1 as SGHTA and CDR2 as FQGNSA. V was pared by 0 bases and J by 3 bases, with 9 bases between. CDR3 size: 16 residues. CDR3 in DNA: TGTGCCAGCAGCTTAGCACAGTTCAATGGGGCCAACGTCCTGACTTTC. Translated, it gives CASSLAQFNGANVLTF.

There are many counts of this clonotype. The V gene is TRBV7-9, the J gene TRBJ1-4, with 7 positions matching TRBD1. The V gene's germline CDR1 is SEHNR and CDR2 FQNEAQ (reference sequence). The J segment lost 5 bases and the V segment lost 4 bases, leaving 7 bases of the junction unmatched. This CDR3 comprises 15 residues. The CDR3 nucleotides read TGTGCCAGCAGCTCATGGGACAGTAAAAATGAAAAACTGTTTTTT. Translated, it gives CASSSWDSKNEKLFF.

Of note for this clonotype: No conserved phenylalanine or tryptophan ends this CDR3, so it is likely a read error. Because the CDR3's place on the DNA is in doubt, the DNA is left out and the CDR3 is given as listed by TCRdb. The chain uses TRBV6-2 or TRBV6-3 and TRBJ2-3; the table calls TRBD2, which could not be checked here. The CDR3 contains 8 residues when both ends are counted. Germline V gives CDR1 MNHEY, CDR2 SVGEGT. CDR3 sequence: CASSYKRE.

This clonotype was detected many times. The gene calls are TRBV6-5 and TRBJ2-7; 8 bases align to TRBD2. This CDR3 has 17 residues. Germline V CDR1 and CDR2: MNHEY, SVGAGI. Trimming removed 0 bases from V and 2 bases from J; junction bases left unmatched: 9. Written as DNA, the CDR3 is TGTGCCAGCAGTTACTCGAGTACGGGTAGCGGGGCCTACGAGCAGTACTTC. This sequence encodes CASSYSSTGSGAYEQYF.

V usage is TRBV27 and J usage is TRBJ2-7, with D perhaps TRBD1 or TRBD2 (5 bases each). The CDR3 is 15 residues long. The V end was cut by 6 bases, the J end by 0 bases, with 15 bases between. The germline gives CDR1 MNHEY, CDR2 SMNVEV (reference sequence). CDR3: CASRYTGASSYEQYF. Written as DNA, the CDR3 is TGTGCCAGCAGATATACCGGGGCCTCCTCCTACGAGCAGTACTTC.

This clonotype was observed a few times. The CDR3 bases are TGTGCCAGTAGTATTGATCTCGCCGGTGAGCAGTACTTC. Translated, it gives CASSIDLAGEQYF. This sequence joins TRBV19 and TRBJ2-7; unclear D gene. The V end lost 3 bases, the J end lost 7 bases, and 13 bases lay between the germline ends. Germline assignment: CDR1 LNHDA and CDR2 SQIVND (reference sequence). This CDR3 region has 13 residues.

This clonotype was picked up a small number of times. The V gene is TRBV9, the J gene TRBJ2-5; no clear D gene. Trimming took 3 bases from V and 4 from J, leaving 13 bases between them. Germline V gene data show CDR1 as SGDLS and CDR2 as YYNGEE. The CDR3 covers 14 residues. CDR3 nucleotides: TGTGCCAGCAGCGCATTGGTTGGTGGAGAGACCCAGTACTTC. It is translated as CASSALVGGETQYF.

The chain uses TRBV7-6 and TRBJ1-5, with 8 bases identical to TRBD1. From germline, CDR1 is SGHVS and CDR2 FNYEAQ. This CDR3 comprises 18 residues. V lost 5 bases and J lost 3; bases outside the gene matches: 15. CDR3 residues: CASSTSAGTGALNQPQHF. In DNA, the CDR3 is TGTGCCAGCAGCACCTCGGCGGGGACAGGAGCCCTCAATCAGCCCCAGCATTTT.

The J gene is TRBJ1-1, the V gene TRBV7-9; D perhaps matches TRBD1 (6 bases). CDR1 and CDR2 (germline): SEHNR, FQNEAQ (reference sequence). The ends were cut back, 3 bases at V and 7 bases at J, with 21 bases in the middle. This CDR3 spans 16 amino acids. The CDR3 sequence: CASSFTGMGTAFEAFF. DNA of the CDR3: TGTGCCAGCAGCTTTACAGGGATGGGCACTGCCTTTGAAGCTTTCTTT. The entire variable domain, with the rest obtained from reference TRBV7-9 and TRBJ1-1, is as follows: DTGVSQNPRHKITKRGQNVTFRCDPISEHNRLYWYRQTLGQGPEFLTYFQNEAQLEKSRLLSDRFSAERPKGSFSTLEIQRTEQGDSAMYLCASSFTGMGTAFEAFFGQGTRLTVV.